The clone carrying this T cell receptor (beta chain) has only one observation. The antigen is unknown. CDR3 length: 17 amino acids. The ends lost 2 bases at V and 0 bases at J; junction bases unmatched: 9. Germline V lookup: CDR1 WSHSY, CDR2 SAAADI. Sequencing was performed with immunoSEQ multiplex PCR; in TCRdb, only in-frame clones are kept and a portion is missing. The sample lists 2,100,000 or so clones; 95% were seen once. The sample is drawn from a study of shared clonotypes between healthy human individuals. Study observations and caveats: A generally larger estimated richness was seen in naive subsets than in memory subsets. Clonotypes not shared had lower generation probabilities than those common to all four donors. Blood alone was sampled, and tissue repertoires likely differ.

Division of CD4+ cells produced a CD45RA+ naive subset and a CD45RA-negative memory subset. Sequencing input: naive CD4+ T cells sorted from blood. This sample's subset: CD45RA+ positively selected. The sequence derives from a man between 18 and 35 years old in good health. V usage is TRBV10-2 and J usage is TRBJ2-7; 8 nucleotides line up with TRBD1. For the CDR3, the DNA is TGCGCCAGCAGTGAGCCAGGACAGGGCAGGGGCTCCTACGAGCAGTACTTC. Its protein product is CASSEPGQGRGSYEQYF.